The T cell receptor beta chain described here comes from a study of cytomegalovirus exposure and HLA in healthy donors. Study findings and constraints: As a later analysis revealed, most CMV-associated TCR beta chains appeared HLA-restricted.

V dropped 7 bases and J dropped 6; count of bases not matched to a gene: 9. This CDR3 region has 15 residues. Germline-derived CDR1 and CDR2 are SGHAT and FQNNGV. A word on this clone: Its antigen is as yet unknown.

Both 60 Vbeta primers and 13 Jbeta primers went into the PCR. Here immunoSEQ multiplex PCR was the method, and the copy in TCRdb shows in-frame clones only, minus some. Of about 130,000 clones detected, approximately 82% appear once; the ten largest clones hold under 3%. This chain uses TRBV11-2 with TRBJ1-6; 7 nucleotides agree with TRBD1. The source material was PBMCs. The receptor was isolated from a woman younger than 35 in good health and CMV-seropositive. The CDR3 DNA sequence: TGTGCCAGCACCGGGACAGCGACCTCTAATTCACCCCTCCACTTT. Translated: CASTGTATSNSPLHF. Using reference TRBV11-2 and TRBJ1-6 for the parts outside the CDR3, the full variable domain is EAGVAQSPRYKIIEKRQSVAFWCNPISGHATLYWYQQILGQGPKLLIQFQNNGVVDDSQLPKDRFSAERLKGVDSTLKIQPAKLEDSAVYLCASTGTATSNSPLHFGNGTRLTVT.